A selection of T cell receptor beta chains follows, all from one sample in a study of blood T cell repertoires in COVID-19. The method was immunoSEQ multiplex PCR; TCRdb's version includes in-frame clones alone and lacks a portion of them. The table lists about 69,000 clones, roughly 79% of them singletons, with approximately 15% in the top ten. The specimen sequenced was peripheral blood. The source is a man between 60 and 75 years old with acute or convalescent COVID-19. The CDR3 runs from the conserved cysteine through the conserved F or W. The D gene is left open where the match is weak. Not all rows give a size; the values are once, few, many and, for expanded clones, a class.

clone_size: NA
v_call: TRBV3-1/TRBV3-2
j_call: TRBJ2-1
d_call: NA
cdr3_aa: CASSQKRGIREFF
cdr3_nt: TGTGCCAGCAGCCAAAAACGGGGAATTCGGGAGTTCTTC

clone_size: NA
v_call: TRBV4-3
j_call: TRBJ2-7
d_call: TRBD2
cdr3_aa: CASSQKAGGKSGSYEQYF
cdr3_nt: TGCGCCAGCAGCCAAAAAGCGGGGGGGAAAAGCGGCTCGTACGAGCAGTACTTC

clone_size: few
v_call: TRBV6-6
j_call: TRBJ2-2
d_call: TRBD2
cdr3_aa: CASSPLRSGASIGDTGELFF
cdr3_nt: TGTGCCAGCAGCCCCCTAAGGAGCGGGGCATCGATAGGGGACACCGGGGAGCTGTTTTTT

clone_size: NA
v_call: TRBV2
j_call: TRBJ1-3
d_call: NA
cdr3_aa: CASSARSHSGNTIYF
cdr3_nt: TGTGCCAGCAGCGCGAGGTCACACTCTGGAAACACCATATATTTT

clone_size: NA
v_call: TRBV10-3
j_call: TRBJ2-1
d_call: NA
cdr3_aa: CAIRNDLSSYNEQFF
cdr3_nt: TGTGCCATCAGAAATGACTTGAGCTCCTACAATGAGCAGTTCTTC

clone_size: NA
v_call: TRBV19
j_call: TRBJ2-1
d_call: TRBD2
cdr3_aa: CASSIEPGAAGGYNEQFF
cdr3_nt: TGTGCCAGTAGTATAGAACCCGGGGCGGCGGGGGGTTACAATGAGCAGTTCTTC

clone_size: NA
v_call: TRBV21-1
j_call: TRBJ1-1
d_call: NA
cdr3_aa: CGTGAGTEAFF
cdr3_nt: TGTGGCACAGGGGCAGGCACTGAAGCTTTCTTT

clone_size: NA
v_call: TRBV5-6
j_call: TRBJ1-6
d_call: NA
cdr3_aa: CASSFREKNSPLHF
cdr3_nt: TGTGCCAGCAGCTTCCGGGAGAAAAATTCACCCCTCCACTTT

clone_size: few
v_call: TRBV20-1
j_call: TRBJ2-7
d_call: TRBD1
cdr3_aa: CSAAPGQVLYF
cdr3_nt: TGCAGTGCTGCCCCCGGACAGGTTTTGTACTTC

clone_size: NA
v_call: TRBV24-1
j_call: TRBJ1-2
d_call: NA
cdr3_aa: CATSDPNYGYTF
cdr3_nt: TGTGCCACCAGTGACCCAAACTATGGCTACACCTTC

clone_size: once
v_call: TRBV20-1
j_call: TRBJ2-5
d_call: TRBD2
cdr3_aa: CSASWPAGGRQETQYF
cdr3_nt: TGCAGTGCTAGTTGGCCTGCGGGGGGGCGGCAAGAGACCCAGTACTTC

clone_size: NA
v_call: TRBV9
j_call: TRBJ1-1
d_call: NA
cdr3_aa: CASSVAGNTEAFF
cdr3_nt: TGTGCCAGCAGCGTAGCGGGGAACACTGAAGCTTTCTTT

clone_size: few
v_call: TRBV5-1
j_call: TRBJ1-1
d_call: TRBD1
cdr3_aa: CASTPTTGGTEAFF
cdr3_nt: TGCGCCAGTACGCCAACTACAGGGGGCACTGAAGCTTTCTTT

clone_size: once
v_call: TRBV18
j_call: TRBJ2-3
d_call: TRBD1
cdr3_aa: CASSKYRGTDTQYF
cdr3_nt: TGTGCCAGCTCAAAATACAGGGGGACAGATACGCAGTATTTT

clone_size: NA
v_call: TRBV19
j_call: TRBJ1-1
d_call: NA
cdr3_aa: CASSMTGPYITEAFF
cdr3_nt: TGTGCCAGTAGCATGACAGGCCCTTACATCACTGAAGCTTTCTTT

clone_size: NA
v_call: TRBV6-4
j_call: TRBJ1-6
d_call: NA
cdr3_aa: CASSERHTVSPLHF
cdr3_nt: TGTGCCAGCAGTGAAAGACATACGGTTTCACCCCTCCACTTT

clone_size: NA
v_call: TRBV19
j_call: TRBJ1-6
d_call: NA
cdr3_aa: CASSIEGSAYNSPLHF
cdr3_nt: TGTGCCAGTAGTATAGAAGGGAGCGCCTATAATTCACCCCTCCACTTT

clone_size: NA
v_call: TRBV7-9
j_call: TRBJ1-6
d_call: TRBD1
cdr3_aa: CASSLTGESPLHF
cdr3_nt: TGTGCCAGCAGCTTAACAGGGGAATCACCCCTCCACTTT

clone_size: NA
v_call: TRBV4-2
j_call: TRBJ2-7
d_call: TRBD2
cdr3_aa: CASSQAFGGGTYEQYF
cdr3_nt: TGTGCCAGCAGCCAAGCCTTTGGGGGAGGGACCTACGAGCAGTACTTC

clone_size: NA
v_call: TRBV4-3
j_call: TRBJ1-1
d_call: NA
cdr3_aa: CASSPTSPLNTEAFF
cdr3_nt: TGCGCCAGCAGCCCCACCAGTCCACTGAACACTGAAGCTTTCTTT

clone_size: NA
v_call: TRBV4-2
j_call: TRBJ1-5
d_call: TRBD1
cdr3_aa: CASSPRGKGINQPQHF
cdr3_nt: TGTGCCAGCAGCCCCAGGGGGAAGGGGATCAATCAGCCCCAGCATTTT

clone_size: NA
v_call: TRBV4-3
j_call: TRBJ1-4
d_call: NA
cdr3_aa: CASSQDLDRRTNF
cdr3_nt: TGCGCCAGCAGCCAAGATCTGGACAGACGGACCAATTTT

clone_size: NA
v_call: TRBV15
j_call: TRBJ1-1
d_call: NA
cdr3_aa: CATSREGRWLGTEAFF
cdr3_nt: TGTGCCACCAGCAGAGAGGGCCGTTGGTTAGGCACTGAAGCTTTCTTT

clone_size: NA
v_call: TRBV5-4
j_call: TRBJ2-2
d_call: NA
cdr3_aa: CASSLGGPGTGELFF
cdr3_nt: TGTGCCAGCAGCTTGGGGGGGCCGGGCACCGGGGAGCTGTTTTTT

clone_size: NA
v_call: TRBV2
j_call: TRBJ1-2
d_call: TRBD1
cdr3_aa: CASSAGGGQGYGYTF
cdr3_nt: TGTGCCAGCAGTGCAGGAGGGGGACAGGGCTATGGCTACACCTTC

clone_size: NA
v_call: TRBV7-2
j_call: TRBJ1-2
d_call: TRBD1
cdr3_aa: CASSFDRGNGYTF
cdr3_nt: TGTGCCAGCAGCTTTGACAGGGGGAATGGCTACACCTTC

clone_size: NA
v_call: TRBV2
j_call: TRBJ2-2
d_call: TRBD1
cdr3_aa: CASRSTGSFGELFF
cdr3_nt: TGTGCCAGCAGATCGACAGGGTCCTTCGGGGAGCTGTTTTTT

clone_size: NA
v_call: TRBV7-2
j_call: TRBJ1-1
d_call: NA
cdr3_aa: CASSFRRGGFGTEAFF
cdr3_nt: TGTGCCAGCAGCTTCCGCAGGGGTGGCTTCGGCACTGAAGCTTTCTTT

clone_size: NA
v_call: TRBV29-1
j_call: TRBJ1-6
d_call: NA
cdr3_aa: CSGPRWRRNSPLHF
cdr3_nt: TGCAGCGGTCCCCGGTGGCGGCGTAATTCACCCCTCCACTTT

clone_size: NA
v_call: TRBV18
j_call: TRBJ2-5
d_call: NA
cdr3_aa: CASSMTTLQQETQYF
cdr3_nt: TGTGCCAGCTCGATGACGACTCTCCAACAAGAGACCCAGTACTTC

clone_size: few
v_call: TRBV7-2
j_call: TRBJ1-4
d_call: NA
cdr3_aa: CASSQRHNEKLFF
cdr3_nt: TGTGCCAGCAGCCAAAGACATAATGAAAAACTGTTTTTT

clone_size: NA
v_call: TRBV7-2
j_call: TRBJ1-1
d_call: TRBD1
cdr3_aa: CASNQIPGTGTEAFF
cdr3_nt: TGTGCCAGCAACCAAATCCCCGGGACAGGGACTGAAGCTTTCTTT

clone_size: NA
v_call: TRBV5-8
j_call: TRBJ2-5
d_call: TRBD1
cdr3_aa: CASSPWDRQETQYF
cdr3_nt: TGTGCCAGCAGCCCATGGGACAGGCAAGAGACCCAGTACTTC

clone_size: NA
v_call: TRBV18
j_call: TRBJ1-1
d_call: NA
cdr3_aa: CASSPVARNTEAFF
cdr3_nt: TGTGCCAGCTCACCAGTGGCAAGGAACACTGAAGCTTTCTTT

clone_size: NA
v_call: TRBV5-8
j_call: TRBJ2-3
d_call: TRBD1
cdr3_aa: CASSSGQGEGTDTQYF
cdr3_nt: TGTGCCAGCAGCTCGGGACAGGGGGAAGGCACAGATACGCAGTATTTT

clone_size: NA
v_call: TRBV6-2/TRBV6-3
j_call: TRBJ1-5
d_call: TRBD1
cdr3_aa: CASSYSKGGDQPQHF
cdr3_nt: TGTGCCAGCAGTTACTCGAAAGGGGGCGATCAGCCCCAGCATTTT

clone_size: NA
v_call: TRBV4-3
j_call: TRBJ2-3
d_call: NA
cdr3_aa: CASSQELHTDTQYF
cdr3_nt: TGCGCCAGCAGCCAAGAACTGCACACAGATACGCAGTATTTT

clone_size: NA
v_call: TRBV2
j_call: TRBJ2-1
d_call: TRBD2
cdr3_aa: CASRGTSGGKHEQFF
cdr3_nt: TGTGCCAGCAGGGGGACTAGCGGGGGGAAACATGAGCAGTTCTTC

clone_size: NA
v_call: TRBV25-1
j_call: TRBJ1-1
d_call: NA
cdr3_aa: CASSGLLNTNTEAFF
cdr3_nt: TGTGCCAGCAGTGGCCTTCTCAACACCAACACTGAAGCTTTCTTT

clone_size: NA
v_call: TRBV15
j_call: TRBJ1-2
d_call: NA
cdr3_aa: CATSRDPGDYGYTF
cdr3_nt: TGTGCCACCAGCAGAGATCCAGGGGACTATGGCTACACCTTC

clone_size: NA
v_call: TRBV9
j_call: TRBJ2-5
d_call: TRBD2
cdr3_aa: CASSDGTSGGAGETQYF
cdr3_nt: TGTGCCAGCAGCGACGGGACTAGCGGGGGGGCAGGGGAGACCCAGTACTTC

clone_size: NA
v_call: TRBV6-4
j_call: TRBJ1-2
d_call: NA
cdr3_aa: CASSEASGFGGYTF
cdr3_nt: TGTGCCAGCAGTGAGGCTTCGGGATTTGGTGGCTACACCTTC

clone_size: NA
v_call: TRBV4-1
j_call: TRBJ1-2
d_call: NA
cdr3_aa: CASSQDQGIYGYTF
cdr3_nt: TGCGCCAGCAGCCAAGATCAGGGGATTTATGGCTACACCTTC

clone_size: NA
v_call: TRBV6-2/TRBV6-3
j_call: TRBJ1-2
d_call: TRBD1
cdr3_aa: CASSYRDRRANYGYTF
cdr3_nt: TGTGCCAGCAGTTACCGGGACAGGAGGGCTAACTATGGCTACACCTTC

clone_size: NA
v_call: TRBV10-1
j_call: TRBJ2-2
d_call: NA
cdr3_aa: CASSEPVAGELFF
cdr3_nt: TGCGCCAGCAGTGAGCCGGTGGCCGGGGAGCTGTTTTTT

clone_size: NA
v_call: TRBV5-4
j_call: TRBJ2-2
d_call: NA
cdr3_aa: CASSPAGAGTGELFF
cdr3_nt: TGTGCCAGCAGCCCTGCGGGGGCTGGTACCGGGGAGCTGTTTTTT

clone_size: NA
v_call: TRBV6-5
j_call: TRBJ2-7
d_call: NA
cdr3_aa: CASRLTAIYEQYF
cdr3_nt: TGTGCCAGCAGACTGACAGCGATCTACGAGCAGTACTTC

clone_size: NA
v_call: TRBV7-8
j_call: TRBJ2-4
d_call: NA
cdr3_aa: CASSLDTSINIQYF
cdr3_nt: TGTGCCAGCAGCTTGGACACATCAATAAACATTCAGTACTTC

clone_size: NA
v_call: TRBV30
j_call: TRBJ2-7
d_call: NA
cdr3_aa: CAWSEPHYLNEQYF
cdr3_nt: TGTGCCTGGAGCGAGCCCCATTACTTGAACGAGCAGTACTTC

clone_size: NA
v_call: TRBV24-1
j_call: TRBJ2-7
d_call: TRBD1
cdr3_aa: CATSDVGQGSDEQYF
cdr3_nt: TGTGCCACCAGTGATGTGGGACAGGGGTCCGACGAGCAGTACTTC

clone_size: once
v_call: TRBV10-1
j_call: TRBJ1-1
d_call: TRBD1
cdr3_aa: CASSGGQGNTEAFF
cdr3_nt: TGCGCCAGCAGTGGGGGACAGGGAAACACTGAAGCTTTCTTT

clone_size: NA
v_call: TRBV5-6
j_call: TRBJ1-1
d_call: NA
cdr3_aa: CASSSQENTEAFF
cdr3_nt: TGTGCCAGCAGCTCCCAGGAGAACACTGAAGCTTTCTTT

clone_size: many
v_call: TRBV2
j_call: TRBJ1-2
d_call: TRBD1
cdr3_aa: CASSPGQGNYGYTF
cdr3_nt: TGTGCCAGCAGCCCCGGACAGGGCAACTATGGCTACACCTTC

clone_size: NA
v_call: TRBV7-2
j_call: TRBJ1-2
d_call: TRBD1
cdr3_aa: CASSSYRGGGYTF
cdr3_nt: TGTGCCAGCAGCTCTTACAGGGGAGGTGGCTACACCTTC

clone_size: NA
v_call: TRBV5-1
j_call: TRBJ2-3
d_call: NA
cdr3_aa: CASSLYGGMGGTDTQYF
cdr3_nt: TGCGCCAGCAGCTTGTATGGGGGAATGGGAGGAACAGATACGCAGTATTTT

clone_size: many
v_call: TRBV6-1
j_call: TRBJ1-5
d_call: NA
cdr3_aa: CASSEGRSSNQPQHF
cdr3_nt: TGTGCCAGCAGTGAGGGGCGGAGTAGCAATCAGCCCCAGCATTTT

clone_size: NA
v_call: TRBV5-4
j_call: TRBJ1-3
d_call: NA
cdr3_aa: CASSLDQGRPGNTIYF
cdr3_nt: TGTGCCAGCAGCTTGGACCAGGGGCGGCCTGGAAACACCATATATTTT

clone_size: NA
v_call: TRBV5-8
j_call: TRBJ2-4
d_call: NA
cdr3_aa: CASSPDGGKNIQYF
cdr3_nt: TGTGCCAGCAGCCCGGACGGCGGGAAAAACATTCAGTACTTC

clone_size: NA
v_call: TRBV19
j_call: TRBJ1-2
d_call: NA
cdr3_aa: CASSIEDSLNYGYTF
cdr3_nt: TGTGCCAGTAGTATCGAGGACAGCTTAAACTATGGCTACACCTTC